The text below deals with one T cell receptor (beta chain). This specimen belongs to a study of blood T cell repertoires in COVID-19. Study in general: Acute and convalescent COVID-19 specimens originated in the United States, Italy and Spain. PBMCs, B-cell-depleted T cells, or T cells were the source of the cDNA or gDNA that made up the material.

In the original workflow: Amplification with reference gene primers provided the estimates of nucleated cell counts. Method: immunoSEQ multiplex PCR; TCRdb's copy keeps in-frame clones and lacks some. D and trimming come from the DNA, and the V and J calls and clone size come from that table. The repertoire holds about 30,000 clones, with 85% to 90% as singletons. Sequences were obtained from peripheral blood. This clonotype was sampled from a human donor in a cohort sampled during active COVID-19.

The CDR3 region is CASSLWTPSGGSTDTQYF. DNA of the CDR3: TGTGCCAGCAGCTTGTGGACCCCCAGCGGGGGATCCACAGATACGCAGTATTTT. The chain carries TRBV7-6 and TRBJ2-3; 8 nucleotides line up with TRBD2. With V trimmed by 3 bases and J by 2 bases, 13 bases remained unmatched. The CDR3 contains 18 residues. Germline loops: CDR1 SGHVS, CDR2 FNYEAQ.